This TCR beta chain was found in a study of human T cells and chemical hapten exposure. Study at large: Per-sample TCR yields varied mainly from small pooled library volume differences. The study, taken as a whole, reports: The number of TCRs above 1 in 1000 frequency did not change after DPC sensitization.

Single cDNA molecules in the library carried unique molecular identifiers attached during preparation. TCRdb reprocessed the 5' RACE reads with MiXCR, giving one entry per CDR3 protein. The table records some 150,000 distinct CDR3 sequences, around 4% of them present only once. This clonotype was seen more than once but under ten times. Its antigen is unidentified. Extraction of total RNA was performed on unfractionated whole blood. The V gene's germline CDR1 is SGHTA and CDR2 FQGNSA. CDR3 size: 17 residues. Trimming left V 5 bases short and J 0 bases short, with 17 bases between. The genes are TRBV7-2 and TRBJ1-3, with D tentatively TRBD1 (6 bases). The receptor was derived from a female donor in good health. This CDR3 is CASSAKQGPYSGNTIYF. CDR3 bases: TGTGCCAGCAGCGCAAAACAGGGCCCTTACTCTGGAAACACCATATATTTT. Filled out from reference TRBV7-2 and TRBJ1-3, the complete variable domain reads GAGVSQSPSNKVTEKGKDVELRCDPISGHTALYWYRQSLGQGLEFLIYFQGNSAPDKSGLPSDRFSAERTGGSVSTLTIQRTQQEDSAVYLCASSAKQGPYSGNTIYFGEGSWLTVV.